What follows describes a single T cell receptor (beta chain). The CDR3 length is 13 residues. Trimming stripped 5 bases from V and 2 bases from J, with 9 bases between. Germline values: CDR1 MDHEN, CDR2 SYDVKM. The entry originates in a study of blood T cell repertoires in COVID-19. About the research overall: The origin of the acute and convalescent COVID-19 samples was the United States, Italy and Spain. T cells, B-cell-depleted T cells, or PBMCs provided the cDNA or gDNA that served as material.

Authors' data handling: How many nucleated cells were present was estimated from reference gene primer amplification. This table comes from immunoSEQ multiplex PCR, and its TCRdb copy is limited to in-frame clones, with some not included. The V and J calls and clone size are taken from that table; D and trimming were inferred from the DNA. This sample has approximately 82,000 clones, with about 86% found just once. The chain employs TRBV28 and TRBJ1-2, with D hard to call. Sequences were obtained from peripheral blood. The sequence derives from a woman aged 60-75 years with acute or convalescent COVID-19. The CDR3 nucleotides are TGTGCCAGCAGTCCCGCGGGGAACTATGGCTACACCTTC. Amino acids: CASSPAGNYGYTF.